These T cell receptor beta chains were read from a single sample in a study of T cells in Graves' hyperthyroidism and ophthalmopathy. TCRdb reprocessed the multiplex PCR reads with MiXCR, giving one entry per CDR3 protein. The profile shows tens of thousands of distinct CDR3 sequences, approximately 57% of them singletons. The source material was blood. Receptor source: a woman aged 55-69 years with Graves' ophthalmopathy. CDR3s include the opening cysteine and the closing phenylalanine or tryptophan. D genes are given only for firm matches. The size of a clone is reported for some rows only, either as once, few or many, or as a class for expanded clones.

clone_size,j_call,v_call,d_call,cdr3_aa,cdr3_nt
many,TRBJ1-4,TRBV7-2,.,CASSLGGLGGEKLFF,TGTGCCAGCAGCTTAGGAGGGTTGGGTGGTGAAAAACTGTTTTTT
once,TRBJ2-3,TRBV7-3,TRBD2,CASSPSGGRDTQYF,TGTGCCAGCAGTCCTAGCGGGGGCAGGGATACGCAGTATTTT
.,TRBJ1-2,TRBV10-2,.,CASSEVIGGNYGYTF,TGCGCCAGCAGTGAAGTGATAGGAGGTAACTATGGCTACACCTTC
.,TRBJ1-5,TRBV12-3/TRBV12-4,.,CAGSFPPASGQPQHF,TGTGCCGGCAGTTTTCCGCCAGCCTCAGGTCAGCCCCAACATTTT
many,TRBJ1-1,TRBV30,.,CAWLSHDNEAFF,TGTGCCTGGCTATCGCATGATAATGAAGCTTTCTTT
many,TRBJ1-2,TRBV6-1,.,CASSAQGHLNYGYTF,TGTGCCAGCAGTGCACAGGGCCATCTTAACTATGGCTACACCTTC
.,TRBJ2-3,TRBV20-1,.,CGCDGGARDTQYF,TGCGGGTGTGATGGGGGGGCACGGGATACGCAGTATTTT
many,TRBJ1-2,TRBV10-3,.,CAISARGDHGYTF,TGTGCCATCAGTGCCCGGGGGGATCATGGCTACACCTTC
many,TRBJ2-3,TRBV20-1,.,CSPMGASADTQYF,TGCAGTCCCATGGGGGCGAGCGCAGATACGCAGTATTTT
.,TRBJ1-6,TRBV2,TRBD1,CASTETGESPLHF,TGTGCCAGCACCGAGACAGGGGAATCACCCCTCCACTTT
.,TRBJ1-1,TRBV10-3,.,CAISESFRVHTEAFF,TGTGCCATCAGTGAGTCGTTCAGGGTCCACACTGAAGCTTTCTTT
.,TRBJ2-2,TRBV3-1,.,CASSRQALAGLTGELFF,TGTGCCAGCAGCCGCCAGGCTTTGGCGGGACTCACCGGGGAGCTGTTTTTT
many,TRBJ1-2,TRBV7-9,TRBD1,CASSSMDRAYGYTF,TGTGCCAGCAGCTCAATGGACAGGGCTTATGGCTACACCTTC
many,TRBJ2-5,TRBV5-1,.,CASSLGRQVQETQYF,TGCGCCAGCAGCTTGGGCCGCCAGGTCCAAGAGACCCAGTACTTC
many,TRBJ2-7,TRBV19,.,CASSPTVQRGRFGEQYF,TGTGCCAGTAGTCCGACGGTACAACGGGGGCGGTTTGGGGAGCAGTACTTC
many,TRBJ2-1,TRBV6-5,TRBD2,CASSLDGGGCEQFF,TGTGCCAGCAGCCTAGATGGCGGGGGTTGTGAGCAGTTCTTC
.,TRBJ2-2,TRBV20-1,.,CSAPAWARELFF,TGCAGTGCCCCCGCTTGGGCCAGGGAGCTGTTTTTT
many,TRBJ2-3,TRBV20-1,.,CSASPTLFAGTDTQYF,TGCAGTGCTAGCCCGACGTTATTCGCTGGCACAGATACGCAGTATTTT
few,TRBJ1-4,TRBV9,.,CASSDGTGLFF,TGTGCCAGCAGCGATGGGACGGGGCTGTTTTTT
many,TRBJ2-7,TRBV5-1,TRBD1,CASRMPGQNYEQYF,TGCGCCAGCAGGATGCCGGGACAGAACTACGAGCAGTACTTC
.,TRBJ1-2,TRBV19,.,CAGRKGDYGYTF,TGTGCCGGGCGGAAGGGAGACTATGGCTACACCTTC
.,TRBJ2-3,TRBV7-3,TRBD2,CASSLRLAGGPGDTQYF,TGTGCCAGCAGCTTAAGGTTGGCGGGAGGGCCGGGGGATACGCAGTATTTT